Shown below are 6 T cell receptor beta chains from a single sample sequenced in a study of T cell responses to AZD1222 COVID-19 vaccine. Sequencing used immunoSEQ multiplex PCR; TCRdb keeps in-frame clones, though not all of them. Of 80,000 or so clones in the sample, 75% to 95% were seen once. This specimen was peripheral blood, taken on day 0 of MenACWY control vaccination. The receptors stem from an adult in good health.

The gene calls are TRBV27 and TRBJ1-6, with 7 bases that match TRBD1. Germline CDR1 MNHEY, CDR2 SMNVEV (reference sequence). This CDR3 comprises 14 residues. J lost 13 bases, V lost 4 bases, and 10 bases had no gene match. The CDR3 nucleotides read TGTGCCAGCAGTTCGGGACAGTCCTCGCGGCCCCTCCACTTT. This gives the protein CASSSGQSSRPLHF.

V gene TRBV4-2 combines with J gene TRBJ1-3; unclear D gene. Trimming removed 0 bases at V and 0 bases at J, with 12 bases between. Germline assignment: CDR1 LGHNA and CDR2 YNFKEQ. The CDR3 covers 17 residues. The CDR3 sequence: CASSQDDQADSGNTIYF. CDR3 coding DNA: TGTGCCAGCAGCCAAGATGACCAGGCCGACTCTGGAAACACCATATATTTT.

The chain combines TRBV6-5 with TRBJ2-2; D ambiguous. CDR3 length: 15 amino acids. Trimming shortened V by 6 bases and J by 4 bases, and 15 bases separated the two germline ends. Germline CDR1 reads MNHEY; CDR2 reads SVGAGI. The CDR3 region is CASRLLGIGTGELFF. CDR3 nucleotides: TGTGCCAGCAGGCTCCTTGGAATCGGCACCGGGGAGCTGTTTTTT.

This sequence joins TRBV29-1 and TRBJ2-2; TRBD1 or TRBD2 may be the D gene (5 bases each). The CDR3 is made up of 14 amino acids. Germline lookup yields CDR1 SQVTM and CDR2 ANQGSEA. Trimming removed 7 bases at V and 5 bases at J, with 17 bases between. The CDR3 sequence: CSASSGTRTGELFF. DNA for the CDR3: TGCAGCGCAAGCTCCGGGACGAGGACCGGGGAGCTGTTTTTT.

The chain employs TRBV6-5 and TRBJ1-1; D perhaps matches TRBD1 (6 bases). The CDR3 totals 14 residues. The germline gives CDR1 MNHEY, CDR2 SVGAGI. V lost 5 bases and J 0 bases, leaving 10 bases between the germline ends. DNA for the CDR3: TGTGCCAGCAGTATTAGGGGGATGAACACTGAAGCTTTCTTT. It codes for CASSIRGMNTEAFF.

There are a few counts of this clone. DNA of the CDR3: TGTGCCAGCAGCTTAGCGACCCAATACTCCTACAATGAGCAGTTCTTC. This gives the protein CASSLATQYSYNEQFF. The genes are TRBV11-2 and TRBJ2-1; no definite D call. This CDR3 has 16 amino acids. Germline lookup yields CDR1 SGHAT and CDR2 FQNNGV. V was trimmed by 1 base and J by 0 bases, leaving 10 bases between them.